This is a list of T cell receptor beta chains from one sample in a study of blood T cells in healthy people across ages. TCRdb reprocessed the 5' RACE reads with MiXCR, giving one entry per CDR3 protein. The sample contains some 700,000 distinct CDR3 sequences, about a fifth of which appear only once. The source material was blood. The receptor set was obtained from a man between 70 and 80 years old in good health. The CDR3 runs from the conserved cysteine through the conserved F or W. A D gene is named only where the DNA matches it firmly. The listing skips clone size in some rows; elsewhere it reads once, few, many or a size class.

v_gene	d_gene	j_gene	abundance	CDR3aa	CDR3nt
TRBV30	-	TRBJ2-1	-	CAWTAGGYNEQFF	TGTGCCTGGACTGCAGGGGGGTACAATGAGCAGTTCTTC
TRBV20-1	-	TRBJ2-1	-	CSPSLLRGYMAEGSYNEQFF	TGCAGTCCCTCTCTCCTCCGGGGCTATATGGCAGAGGGCTCCTACAATGAGCAGTTCTTC
TRBV20-1	-	TRBJ2-3	-	CSARDLGVSTDTQYF	TGCAGTGCTAGAGATCTCGGGGTCTCCACAGATACGCAGTATTTT
TRBV15	-	TRBJ1-4	-	CATSRGAGTEKLFF	TGTGCCACCAGCAGAGGTGCAGGGACGGAAAAACTGTTTTTT
TRBV7-9	TRBD1	TRBJ2-5	many	CASSSRDRWQETQYF	TGTGCCAGCAGTTCTAGGGACAGGTGGCAAGAGACCCAGTACTTC
TRBV7-2	-	TRBJ2-7	-	CASNDRTSYEQYF	TGTGCCAGCAACGACAGGACATCCTACGAGCAGTACTTC
TRBV6-5	TRBD1	TRBJ1-1	few	CASRKAGGGNTEAFF	TGTGCCAGCAGAAAGGCAGGGGGCGGGAACACTGAAGCTTTCTTT
TRBV4-1	-	TRBJ2-3	few	CASSQEVLYTQYF	TGCGCCAGCAGCCAAGAAGTTCTTTATACGCAGTATTTT
TRBV19	TRBD1	TRBJ2-1	-	CASSGDRVGDEQFF	TGTGCCAGTAGCGGGGACAGGGTTGGGGATGAGCAGTTCTTC
TRBV15	TRBD2	TRBJ2-1	-	CATSHGTSGYNEQFF	TGTGCCACCAGCCACGGGACTAGCGGGTACAATGAGCAGTTCTTC
TRBV12-3/TRBV12-4	-	TRBJ2-3	many	CASSLSGGTTDTQYF	TGTGCCAGCAGCCTTTCCGGGGGAACCACAGATACGCAGTATTTT
TRBV7-8	TRBD1	TRBJ1-6	few	CASSFTTGGPWNSPLHF	TGTGCCAGCAGCTTTACTACAGGGGGTCCTTGGAATTCACCCCTCCACTTT
TRBV6-1	TRBD2	TRBJ2-3	-	CASRGASGSVVDTQYF	TGTGCCAGCAGGGGAGCTAGCGGGAGTGTGGTAGATACGCAGTATTTT
TRBV29-1	-	TRBJ1-2	-	CSAVHGAPYGYTF	TGCAGCGCGGTACACGGGGCCCCTTATGGCTACACCTTC
TRBV12-3/TRBV12-4	-	TRBJ1-1	few	CASSRSGARGTEAFF	TGTGCCAGCAGTCGCTCGGGGGCGCGAGGGACTGAAGCTTTCTTT
TRBV20-1	-	TRBJ1-6	-	CSATQGRASPLHF	TGCAGTGCCACTCAGGGAAGGGCCTCACCCCTCCACTTT
TRBV19	-	TRBJ1-1	-	CASIQLNTGPREAFF	TGTGCCAGTATCCAACTAAATACAGGGCCGAGGGAAGCTTTCTTT
TRBV5-6	-	TRBJ1-1	-	CASSLWSQVEAFF	TGTGCCAGCAGCTTGTGGTCTCAGGTAGAAGCTTTCTTT
TRBV12-3/TRBV12-4	TRBD2	TRBJ2-1	few	CASGVREEIENEQFF	TGTGCCAGTGGGGTGCGGGAGGAGATCGAGAATGAGCAGTTCTTC
TRBV14	-	TRBJ2-5	-	CASSQEWPGGETQYF	TGTGCCAGCAGCCAAGAATGGCCGGGTGGAGAGACCCAGTACTTC
TRBV9	-	TRBJ2-1	-	CASSVARYNEQFF	TGTGCCAGCAGCGTAGCACGGTATAATGAGCAGTTCTTC
TRBV12-3/TRBV12-4	-	TRBJ1-2	-	CASSPQGGYTF	TGTGCCAGCAGTCCCCAGGGAGGCTACACCTTC
TRBV6-5	-	TRBJ1-2	-	CASRTLYGYTF	TGTGCCAGCAGAACCCTTTATGGCTACACCTTC
TRBV20-1	-	TRBJ2-1	-	CSAFTDGRNNEQFF	TGCAGTGCTTTTACCGACGGACGAAACAATGAGCAGTTCTTC
TRBV6-8	-	TRBJ2-1	-	CASINRTYNEQFF	TGTGCCAGCATTAACAGGACCTACAATGAGCAGTTCTTC
TRBV3-1	-	TRBJ1-4	few	CASSPKIGEKLFF	TGTGCCAGCAGCCCAAAAATAGGCGAAAAACTGTTTTTT
TRBV4-3	TRBD1	TRBJ1-6	-	CASSQDLGARDRDSPLHF	TGCGCCAGCAGCCAAGATTTGGGAGCGAGAGACAGGGATTCACCCCTCCACTTT